This TCR beta chain was obtained from a study of blood T cell repertoires in COVID-19. Germline assignment: CDR1 SGHTA and CDR2 FQGNSA. Trimming at V came to 3 bases and at J to 3 bases, leaving 8 bases not matched to a gene. CDR3 size: 15 residues. The repertoire was sequenced with immunoSEQ multiplex PCR; TCRdb's copy has only in-frame clones and lacks some. The table includes a few hundred thousand clones, about 87% detected once. The sequence derives from a human donor in a cohort sampled during active COVID-19. The source material was peripheral blood. This sequence joins TRBV7-2 and TRBJ2-7; 7 bases match TRBD2. The DNA of the CDR3 is TGTGCCAGCAGCTTGGCTAGCGGAAGCGACTACGAGCAGTACTTC. Encoded protein: CASSLASGSDYEQYF.